What follows are 5 T cell receptor beta chains derived from one specimen sequenced in a study of blood T cell repertoires in COVID-19. Profiling relied on immunoSEQ multiplex PCR, and the TCRdb table lists in-frame clones only, not all of them. The sample yields under 200,000 clones, approximately 80% seen once. Specimen: PBMCs or T cells enriched from blood (not recorded which). Source of these receptors: a woman between 55 and 75 years old who had recovered from COVID-19.

V gene TRBV11-2 combines with J gene TRBJ2-5; no reliable D call. Germline loops: CDR1 SGHAT, CDR2 FQNNGV. This CDR3 has 14 residues. The ends were cut back, 5 bases at V and 7 bases at J, with 17 bases in the middle. CDR3 sequence: CASSPFEAVGTQYF. DNA for the CDR3: TGTGCCAGCAGCCCCTTTGAGGCGGTTGGGACCCAGTACTTC.

The sample holds one count of this clone. The chain employs TRBV29-1 and TRBJ1-1, with 8 bases lining up with TRBD1. Germline lookup yields CDR1 SQVTM and CDR2 ANQGSEA. The CDR3 length is 15 residues. Losses at the gene ends were 4 bases for V and 0 bases for J; bases not matched to a gene: 7. This CDR3 is CSVGPGQGMNTEAFF. In DNA form, the CDR3 reads TGCAGCGTTGGCCCCGGACAGGGCATGAACACTGAAGCTTTCTTT.

The chain carries TRBV9 and TRBJ1-2; possible D gene TRBD1, 5 bases. CDR3 length: 12 amino acids. The ends were cut back, 1 base at V and 6 bases at J, with 7 bases in the middle. Germline V gene sequence: CDR1 SGDLS, CDR2 YYNGEE. The CDR3 protein is CASSVTRDGYTF. As DNA, the CDR3 is TGTGCCAGCAGCGTAACCAGGGATGGCTACACCTTC.

This clone has just one count. The chain recombines TRBV5-1 with TRBJ1-1; 7 bases line up with TRBD1. The V segment lost 9 bases and the J segment 3 bases; nucleotides outside the gene matches: 8. Germline CDR1 SGHRS, CDR2 YFSETQ. This CDR3 comprises 13 residues. For the CDR3, the DNA is TGCGCCACCAGACAGGGAAGGGACACTGAAGCTTTCTTT. As protein: CATRQGRDTEAFF.

The V call is TRBV2, the J call TRBJ1-1; D not certain. CDR3 size: 13 residues. The V end lost 7 bases, the J end lost 0 bases, and 9 bases lay between the germline ends. CDR1 and CDR2 from the germline V gene are SNHLY and FYNNEI. DNA for the CDR3: TGTGCCAGCAATTTGTGGCTGAACACTGAAGCTTTCTTT. Its protein product is CASNLWLNTEAFF.